This TCR beta chain was obtained from a study of T-cell reconstitution after alpha-beta-depleted transplantation in children. A TCRbeta library incorporating unique molecular identifiers was prepared. TCRdb itself ran the PCR reads through MiXCR, one entry per CDR3 protein. The repertoire holds around 580,000 distinct CDR3 sequences, with under 30% as singletons. Losses at the gene ends were 7 bases for V and 6 bases for J; bases not matched to a gene: 9. The CDR3 contains 14 residues. Looked up from germline, CDR1 is SGHTA and CDR2 is FQGNSA. The V call is TRBV7-2, the J call TRBJ2-7; 10 bases match TRBD1. The clonotype was recovered from a boy under two years old who had a stem cell transplant for acute myeloid leukemia, so the T cells may come from the graft donor. Here the sequenced sample was PBMCs, mostly from graft donor cells, taken 360 days after TCRalphabeta/CD19-depleted stem cell transplant. The DNA for the CDR3 is TGTGCCAGCAACTATGACAGGGGGCAGGGCGAGCAGTACTTC. Amino acid sequence: CASNYDRGQGEQYF.